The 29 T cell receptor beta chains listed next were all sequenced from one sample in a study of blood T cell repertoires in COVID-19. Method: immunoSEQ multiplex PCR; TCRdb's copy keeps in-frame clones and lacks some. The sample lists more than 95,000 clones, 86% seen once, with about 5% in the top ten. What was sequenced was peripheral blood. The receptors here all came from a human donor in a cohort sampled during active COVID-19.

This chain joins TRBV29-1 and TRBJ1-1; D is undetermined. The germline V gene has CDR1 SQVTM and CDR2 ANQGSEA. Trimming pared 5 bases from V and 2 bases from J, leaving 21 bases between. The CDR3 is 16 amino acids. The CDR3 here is CSVKAAGSNFNTEAFF. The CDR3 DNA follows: TGCAGCGTTAAAGCCGCCGGGTCTAACTTTAACACTGAAGCTTTCTTT. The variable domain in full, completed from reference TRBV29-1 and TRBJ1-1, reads SAVISQKPSRDICQRGTSLTIQCQVDSQVTMMFWYRQQPGQSLTLIATANQGSEATYESGFVIDKFPISRPNLTFSTLTVSNMSPEDSSIYLCSVKAAGSNFNTEAFFGQGTRLTVV.

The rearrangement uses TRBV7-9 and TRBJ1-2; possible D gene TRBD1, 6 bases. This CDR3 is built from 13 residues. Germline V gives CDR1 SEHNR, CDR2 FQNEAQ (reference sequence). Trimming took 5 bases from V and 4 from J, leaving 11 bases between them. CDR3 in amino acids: CASSTGHGYGYTF. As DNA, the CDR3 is TGTGCCAGCAGCACGGGACATGGCTATGGCTACACCTTC.

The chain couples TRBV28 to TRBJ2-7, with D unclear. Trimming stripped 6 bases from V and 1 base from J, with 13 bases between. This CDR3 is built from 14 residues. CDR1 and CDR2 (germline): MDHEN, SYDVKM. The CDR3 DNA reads TGTGCCAGCAGCGCCGGGTCGGCATCCTACGAGCAGTACTTC. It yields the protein CASSAGSASYEQYF.

The CDR3 coding sequence is TGCGCCAGCAGTGAGGGGGACAGTAGCTACGAGCAGTACTTC. This gives the protein CASSEGDSSYEQYF. The chain uses TRBV10-2 and TRBJ2-7, with 7 bases lining up with TRBD1. Trimming at V came to 2 bases and at J to 3 bases, leaving 4 bases not matched to a gene. In germline, CDR1 is WSHSY, CDR2 SAAADI. The CDR3 runs 14 residues.

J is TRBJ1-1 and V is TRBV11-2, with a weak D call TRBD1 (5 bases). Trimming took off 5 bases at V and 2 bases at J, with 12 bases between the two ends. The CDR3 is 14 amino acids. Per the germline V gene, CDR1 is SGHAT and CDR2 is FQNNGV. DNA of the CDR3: TGTGCCAGCAGCCGGCAGGGCTACAACACTGAAGCTTTCTTT. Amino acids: CASSRQGYNTEAFF.

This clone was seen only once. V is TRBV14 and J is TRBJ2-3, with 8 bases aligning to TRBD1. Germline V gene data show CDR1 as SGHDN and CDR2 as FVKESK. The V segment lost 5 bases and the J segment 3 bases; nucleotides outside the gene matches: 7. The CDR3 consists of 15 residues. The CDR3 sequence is CASSAQGALTDTQYF. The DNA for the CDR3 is TGTGCCAGCAGCGCGCAGGGGGCACTTACAGATACGCAGTATTTT.

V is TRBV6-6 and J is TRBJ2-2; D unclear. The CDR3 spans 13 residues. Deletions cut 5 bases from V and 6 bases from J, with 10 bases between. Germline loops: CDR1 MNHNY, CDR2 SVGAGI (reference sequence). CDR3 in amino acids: CASSPRGPGELFF. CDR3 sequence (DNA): TGTGCCAGCAGTCCCCGCGGTCCCGGGGAGCTGTTTTTT.

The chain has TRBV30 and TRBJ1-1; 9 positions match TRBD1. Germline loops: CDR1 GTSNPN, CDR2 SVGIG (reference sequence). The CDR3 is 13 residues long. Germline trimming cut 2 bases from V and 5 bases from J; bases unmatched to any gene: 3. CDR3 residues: CAWSRTGETEAFF. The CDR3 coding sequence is TGTGCCTGGAGTCGGACAGGGGAAACTGAAGCTTTCTTT.

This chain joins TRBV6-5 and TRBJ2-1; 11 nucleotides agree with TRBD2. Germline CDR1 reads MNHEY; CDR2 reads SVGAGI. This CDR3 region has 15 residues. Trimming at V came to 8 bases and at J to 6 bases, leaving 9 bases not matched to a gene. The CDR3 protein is CASGEPGTSGNEQFF. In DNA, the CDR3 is TGTGCCAGCGGGGAGCCCGGGACTAGCGGCAATGAGCAGTTCTTC.

CDR3 region: CASSQASRSEDYGYTF. The CDR3 DNA follows: TGTGCCAGCAGCCAAGCTTCCCGGTCAGAGGATTATGGCTACACCTTC. This sequence joins TRBV4-2 and TRBJ1-2, with no clear D. Trimming left V 1 base short and J 5 bases short, with 17 bases between. From germline, CDR1 is LGHNA and CDR2 YNFKEQ. The CDR3 runs 16 residues.

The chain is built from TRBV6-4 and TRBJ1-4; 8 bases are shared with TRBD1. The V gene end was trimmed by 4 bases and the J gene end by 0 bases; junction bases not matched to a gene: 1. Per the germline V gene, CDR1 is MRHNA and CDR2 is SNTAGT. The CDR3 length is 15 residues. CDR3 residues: CASSADRATNEKLFF. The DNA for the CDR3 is TGTGCCAGCAGTGCGGACAGGGCAACTAATGAAAAACTGTTTTTT.

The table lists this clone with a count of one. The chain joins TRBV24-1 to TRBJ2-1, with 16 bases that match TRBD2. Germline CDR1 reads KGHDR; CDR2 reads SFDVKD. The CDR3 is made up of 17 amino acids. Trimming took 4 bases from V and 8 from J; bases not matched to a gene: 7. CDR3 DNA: TGTGCCACCAGTGACGGGACTAGCGGGAGGGTTAGGGATGAGCAGTTCTTC. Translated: CATSDGTSGRVRDEQFF.

The CDR3 sequence: CASKQGTGYTF. The CDR3 DNA follows: TGTGCCAGTAAACAGGGAACTGGCTACACCTTC. The chain couples TRBV19 to TRBJ1-2; D perhaps matches TRBD1 (6 bases). V was clipped by 7 bases and J by 7 bases, with 10 bases between them. The CDR3 runs 11 residues. Germline-derived CDR1 and CDR2 are LNHDA and SQIVND (reference sequence).

CDR3: CASSYPGATYTEAFF. CDR3 sequence (DNA): TGTGCCAGCTCGTATCCAGGGGCCACTTACACTGAAGCTTTCTTT. The genes are TRBV18 and TRBJ1-1; possible D gene TRBD1, 6 bases. Trimming pared 6 bases from V and 3 bases from J, leaving 17 bases between. Germline V gene lookup returns CDR1 KGHSH and CDR2 LQKENI. CDR3 length: 15 amino acids.

CDR3 residues: CASSLVLVRLGTDTQYF. The CDR3 nucleotides read TGTGCCAGCAGCTTAGTTCTAGTACGGCTTGGCACAGATACGCAGTATTTT. This chain joins TRBV7-9 and TRBJ2-3, with D hard to call. Germline V gives CDR1 SEHNR, CDR2 FQNEAQ (reference sequence). Trimming took 1 base from V and 1 from J, leaving 15 bases between them. The CDR3 has 17 amino acids.

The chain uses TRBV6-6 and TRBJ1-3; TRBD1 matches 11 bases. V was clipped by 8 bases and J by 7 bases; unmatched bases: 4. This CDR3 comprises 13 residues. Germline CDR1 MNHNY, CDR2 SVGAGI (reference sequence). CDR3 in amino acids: CASEDRGRNTIYF. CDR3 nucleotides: TGTGCCAGCGAGGACAGGGGGCGGAACACCATATATTTT.

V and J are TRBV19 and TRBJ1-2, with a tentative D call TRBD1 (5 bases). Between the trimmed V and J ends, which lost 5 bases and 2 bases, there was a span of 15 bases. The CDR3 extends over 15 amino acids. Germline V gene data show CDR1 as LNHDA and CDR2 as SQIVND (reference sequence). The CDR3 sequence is CASSPQGQTNYGYTF. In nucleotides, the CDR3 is TGTGCCAGTAGTCCCCAGGGCCAAACCAACTATGGCTACACCTTC.

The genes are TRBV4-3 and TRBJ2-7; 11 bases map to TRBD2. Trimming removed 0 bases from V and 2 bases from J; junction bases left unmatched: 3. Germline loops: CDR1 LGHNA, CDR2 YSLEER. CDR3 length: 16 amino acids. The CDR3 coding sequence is TGCGCCAGCAGCCAAGATACGACTAGCGGGGCCTACGAGCAGTACTTC. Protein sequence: CASSQDTTSGAYEQYF.

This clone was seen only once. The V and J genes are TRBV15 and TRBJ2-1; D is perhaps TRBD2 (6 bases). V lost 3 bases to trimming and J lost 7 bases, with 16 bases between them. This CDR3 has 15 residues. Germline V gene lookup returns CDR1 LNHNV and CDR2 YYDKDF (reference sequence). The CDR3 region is CATSSRTRGGNEQFF. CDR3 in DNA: TGTGCCACCAGCAGCAGAACGCGGGGAGGTAATGAGCAGTTCTTC.

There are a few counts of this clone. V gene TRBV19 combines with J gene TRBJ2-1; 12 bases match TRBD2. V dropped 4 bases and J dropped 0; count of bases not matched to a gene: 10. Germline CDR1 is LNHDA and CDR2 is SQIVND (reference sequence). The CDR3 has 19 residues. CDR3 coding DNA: TGTGCCAGTAGTACCCAACTAGCTAGCGGGAGGGCCTCCTACAATGAGCAGTTCTTC. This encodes CASSTQLASGRASYNEQFF.

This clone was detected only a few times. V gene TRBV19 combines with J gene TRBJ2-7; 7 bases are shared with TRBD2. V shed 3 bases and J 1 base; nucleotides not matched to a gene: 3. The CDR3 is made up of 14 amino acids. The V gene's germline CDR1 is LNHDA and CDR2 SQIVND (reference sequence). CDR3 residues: CASSILGGSYEQYF. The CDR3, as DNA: TGTGCCAGTAGTATTCTGGGGGGGTCCTACGAGCAGTACTTC.

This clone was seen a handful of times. This chain's CDR3 is CASSLGSGSNQPQHF. The CDR3, as DNA: TGTGCCAGCAGCTTAGGTAGCGGATCCAATCAGCCCCAGCATTTT. The chain couples TRBV7-8 to TRBJ1-5; no firm D call. The CDR3 is 15 residues long. CDR1 and CDR2 (germline): SGHVS, FQNEAQ. V gave up 1 base and J gave up 3 bases, with 10 bases separating them.

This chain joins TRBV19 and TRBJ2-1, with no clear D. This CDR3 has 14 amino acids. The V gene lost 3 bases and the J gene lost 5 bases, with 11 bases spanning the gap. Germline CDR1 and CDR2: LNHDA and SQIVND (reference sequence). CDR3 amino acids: CASSIYGDHNEQFF. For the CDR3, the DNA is TGTGCCAGTAGTATCTACGGAGACCACAATGAGCAGTTCTTC.

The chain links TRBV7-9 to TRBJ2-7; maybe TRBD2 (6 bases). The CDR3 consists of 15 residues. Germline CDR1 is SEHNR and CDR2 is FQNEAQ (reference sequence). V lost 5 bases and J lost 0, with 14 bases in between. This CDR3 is CASSPLASSSYEQYF. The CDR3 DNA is TGTGCCAGCAGCCCCCTAGCGTCAAGCTCCTACGAGCAGTACTTC.

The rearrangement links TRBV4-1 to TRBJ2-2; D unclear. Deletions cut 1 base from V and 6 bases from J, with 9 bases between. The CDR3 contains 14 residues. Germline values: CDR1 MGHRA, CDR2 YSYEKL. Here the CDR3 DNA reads TGCGCCAGCAGCCAAGGCGGCTCCCCCGGGGAGCTGTTTTTT. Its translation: CASSQGGSPGELFF.

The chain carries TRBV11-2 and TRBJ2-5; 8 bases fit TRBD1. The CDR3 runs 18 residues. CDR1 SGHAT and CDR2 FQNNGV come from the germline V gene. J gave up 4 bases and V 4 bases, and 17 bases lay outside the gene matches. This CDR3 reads CASSYDRGGGRGGETQYF. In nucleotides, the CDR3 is TGTGCCAGCAGCTACGACAGGGGCGGCGGCCGAGGAGGAGAGACCCAGTACTTC.

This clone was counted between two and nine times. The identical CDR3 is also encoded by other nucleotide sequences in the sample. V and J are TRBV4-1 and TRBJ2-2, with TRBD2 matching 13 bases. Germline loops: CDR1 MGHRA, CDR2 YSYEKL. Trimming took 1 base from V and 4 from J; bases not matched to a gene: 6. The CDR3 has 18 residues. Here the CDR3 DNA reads TGCGCCAGCAGCCAAGGCGGACTAGCGGGAGTTGGCACCGGGGAGCTGTTTTTT. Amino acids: CASSQGGLAGVGTGELFF.

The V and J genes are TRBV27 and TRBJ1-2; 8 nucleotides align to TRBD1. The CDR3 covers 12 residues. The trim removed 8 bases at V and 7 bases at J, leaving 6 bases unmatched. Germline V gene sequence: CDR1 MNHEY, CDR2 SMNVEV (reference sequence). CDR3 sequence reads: CASQGAYSGYTF. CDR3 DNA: TGTGCCAGCCAGGGGGCGTATAGTGGCTACACCTTC.

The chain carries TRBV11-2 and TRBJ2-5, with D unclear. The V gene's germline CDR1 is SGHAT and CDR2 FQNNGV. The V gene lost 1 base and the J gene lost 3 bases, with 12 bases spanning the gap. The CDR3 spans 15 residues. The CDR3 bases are TGTGCCAGCAGCTTAGCTTCGGGTCGTGAAGAGACCCAGTACTTC. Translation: CASSLASGREETQYF. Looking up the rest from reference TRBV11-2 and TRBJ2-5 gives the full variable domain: EAGVAQSPRYKIIEKRQSVAFWCNPISGHATLYWYQQILGQGPKLLIQFQNNGVVDDSQLPKDRFSAERLKGVDSTLKIQPAKLEDSAVYLCASSLASGREETQYFGPGTRLLVL.